This T cell receptor (beta chain) is from a study of control samples from healthy donors and cancer patients (dated by TCRdb to between 2020 and 2021). The CDR3, from cysteine to phenylalanine, totals 13 residues. Of the read, only the CDR3 DNA is kept; its 39 bases are in frame from base 1. The germline V gene supplies CDR1 SNHLY and CDR2 FYNNEI. Points on this clone: Which antigen it targets is not known. Relative to the germline gene, one junction end is altered; a read error may explain this.

The library was produced with the immunoSEQ multiplex PCR assay. The table was pulled from immuneACCESS by TCRdb, which kept in-frame rearrangements only. Such tables lose some clones; where checked, under half of the loss comes from unresolved V genes, and the rest has no known cause. For this sample there are around 71,000 clones; around 87% appear just once. The ten biggest clones cover approximately 2.5% of the sample. This sequence was found in a woman aged 45-59 years with head and neck cancer. The sequence is built from TRBV2 and TRBJ2-1; TRBD2 is a possible D gene, resting on 8 matching bases. Sequenced material: PBMCs. The nucleotide sequence reads TGTGCCAGCAGTTACCGGGGGGGACAGAGCAAAATCTTC. This translates into CASSYRGGQSKIF.